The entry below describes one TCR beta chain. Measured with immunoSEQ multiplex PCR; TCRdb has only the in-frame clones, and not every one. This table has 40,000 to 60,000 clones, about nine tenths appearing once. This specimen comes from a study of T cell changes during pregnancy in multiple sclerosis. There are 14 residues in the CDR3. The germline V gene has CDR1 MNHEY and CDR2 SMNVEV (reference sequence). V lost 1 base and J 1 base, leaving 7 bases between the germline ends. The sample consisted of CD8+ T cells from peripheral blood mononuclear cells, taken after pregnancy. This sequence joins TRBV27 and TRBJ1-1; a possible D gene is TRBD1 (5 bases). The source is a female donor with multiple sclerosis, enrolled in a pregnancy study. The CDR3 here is CASSLYQGNTEAFF. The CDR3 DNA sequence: TGTGCCAGCAGTTTATACCAGGGGAACACTGAAGCTTTCTTT.